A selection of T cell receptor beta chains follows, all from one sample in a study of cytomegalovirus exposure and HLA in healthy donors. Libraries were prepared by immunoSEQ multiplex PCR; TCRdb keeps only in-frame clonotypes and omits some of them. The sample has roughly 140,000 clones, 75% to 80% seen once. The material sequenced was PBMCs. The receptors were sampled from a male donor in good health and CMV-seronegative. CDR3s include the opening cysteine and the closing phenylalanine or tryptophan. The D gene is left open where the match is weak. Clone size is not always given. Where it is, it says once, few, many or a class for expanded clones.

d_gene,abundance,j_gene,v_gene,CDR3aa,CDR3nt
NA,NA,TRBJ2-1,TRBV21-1,CASTNTPRTGGHEQFF,TGTGCCAGCACCAACACGCCCCGGACAGGGGGGCATGAGCAGTTCTTC
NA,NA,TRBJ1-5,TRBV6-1,CALASRGDGNQPQHF,TGTGCCCTCGCCTCCCGGGGGGATGGCAATCAGCCCCAGCATTTT
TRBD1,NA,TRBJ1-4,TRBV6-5,CASRTGSSEKLFF,TGTGCCAGCAGGACAGGGTCTTCGGAAAAACTGTTTTTT
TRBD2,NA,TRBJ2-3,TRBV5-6,CASSRTSGTQYF,TGTGCCAGCAGCAGGACTAGCGGTACGCAGTATTTT
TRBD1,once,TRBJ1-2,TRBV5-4,CASSSTGSYGYTF,TGTGCCAGCAGCTCGACAGGGTCCTATGGCTACACCTTC
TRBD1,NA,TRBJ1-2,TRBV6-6,CASSYGQGVGYGYTF,TGTGCCAGCAGTTACGGACAGGGCGTGGGGTATGGCTACACCTTC
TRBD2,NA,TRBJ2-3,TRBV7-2,CASSLARGTSGSWGDTQYF,TGTGCCAGCAGCTTAGCGCGGGGGACTAGCGGGTCCTGGGGAGATACGCAGTATTTT
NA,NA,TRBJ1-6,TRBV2,CASSEEKGLSPLHF,TGTGCCAGCAGTGAAGAGAAAGGACTATCACCCCTCCACTTT
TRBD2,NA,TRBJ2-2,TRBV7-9,CSSSTSGGGNTGELFF,TGTTCCAGCAGCACGAGCGGGGGCGGGAACACCGGGGAGCTGTTTTTT
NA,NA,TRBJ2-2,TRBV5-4,CASSAGRAGPHFGELFF,TGTGCCAGCAGCGCGGGGCGGGCAGGGCCTCACTTCGGGGAGCTGTTTTTT
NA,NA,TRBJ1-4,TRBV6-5,CASSRDGGANEKLFF,TGTGCCAGCAGTCGCGATGGCGGGGCTAATGAAAAACTGTTTTTT
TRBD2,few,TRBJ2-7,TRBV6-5,CASTPSTSPSYEQYF,TGTGCCAGCACCCCTTCGACTAGCCCCTCTTACGAGCAGTACTTC
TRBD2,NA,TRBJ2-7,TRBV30,CAWSGGGEFYEQYF,TGTGCCTGGAGTGGCGGGGGGGAATTCTACGAGCAGTACTTC
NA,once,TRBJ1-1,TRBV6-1,CASSESGGNQCEAFF,TGTGCCAGCAGTGAATCGGGGGGAAACCAGTGTGAAGCTTTCTTT
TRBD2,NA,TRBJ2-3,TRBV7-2,CASSLVGTSGFTDTQYF,TGTGCCAGCAGCTTAGTTGGGACTAGCGGGTTCACAGATACGCAGTATTTT
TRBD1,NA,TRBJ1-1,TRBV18,CASSDREERPEAFF,TGTGCCAGCTCAGACAGGGAGGAAAGGCCTGAAGCTTTCTTT
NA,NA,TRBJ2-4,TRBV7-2,CASSVGQTKNIQYF,TGTGCCAGCAGCGTTGGACAAACCAAAAACATTCAGTACTTC
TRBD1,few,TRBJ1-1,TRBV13,CASSLRSMGQDEAFF,TGTGCCAGCAGCTTAAGAAGTATGGGACAGGATGAAGCTTTCTTT
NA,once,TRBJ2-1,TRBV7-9,CSSSLAGQYPVYNEQFF,TGTTCCAGCAGCTTAGCGGGACAGTACCCCGTGTACAATGAGCAGTTCTTC
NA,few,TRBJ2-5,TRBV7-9,CASSHRSTGNQETQYF,TGTGCCAGCAGTCATAGGAGTACGGGGAACCAAGAGACCCAGTACTTC
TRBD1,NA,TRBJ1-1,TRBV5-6,CASSLEGRGSTEAFF,TGTGCCAGCAGCTTGGAGGGCAGGGGGAGCACTGAAGCTTTCTTT
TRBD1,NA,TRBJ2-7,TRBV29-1,CSVTGAYEQYF,TGCAGCGTGACAGGGGCGTACGAGCAGTACTTC
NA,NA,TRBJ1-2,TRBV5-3,CARSLSGQGNYGYTF,TGTGCCAGAAGCTTGAGCGGCCAGGGGAACTATGGCTACACCTTC
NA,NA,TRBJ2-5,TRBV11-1,CASSPGEQETQYF,TGTGCCAGCAGCCCCGGGGAACAAGAGACCCAGTACTTC
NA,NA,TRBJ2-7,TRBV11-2,CASSLDPGYEQYF,TGTGCCAGCAGCTTAGATCCGGGGTACGAGCAGTACTTC
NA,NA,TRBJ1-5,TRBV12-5,CASVPPGGIQPQHF,TGTGCTAGTGTCCCCCCGGGGGGAATTCAGCCCCAGCATTTT
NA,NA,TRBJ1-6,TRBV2,CASSGPRTPSSYNSPLHF,TGTGCCAGCAGTGGACCCAGGACTCCGAGCTCCTATAATTCACCCCTCCACTTT
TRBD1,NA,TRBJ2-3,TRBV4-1,CASSRPDGTGTIQSTDTQYF,TGCGCCAGCAGCCGTCCGGACGGGACAGGGACTATACAAAGCACAGATACGCAGTATTTT
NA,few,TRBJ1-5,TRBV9,CASSEHQGNQPQHF,TGTGCCAGCAGCGAACACCAGGGTAATCAGCCCCAGCATTTT
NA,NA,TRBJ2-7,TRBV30,CAWSRKVTGIYEQYF,TGTGCCTGGAGTAGAAAAGTTACAGGTATCTACGAGCAGTACTTC
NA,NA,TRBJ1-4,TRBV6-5,CASSNRVATNEKLFF,TGTGCCAGCAGTAACAGGGTTGCAACTAATGAAAAACTGTTTTTT
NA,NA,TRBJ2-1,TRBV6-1,CASSGVREGNNEQFF,TGTGCCAGCAGTGGGGTGAGAGAGGGAAACAATGAGCAGTTCTTC
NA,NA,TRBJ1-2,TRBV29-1,CSVEDRPTRNGYTF,TGCAGCGTTGAAGATCGGCCGACGAGGAATGGCTACACCTTC
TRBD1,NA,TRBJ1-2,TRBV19,CASSIGQGNYGYTF,TGTGCCAGTAGTATAGGACAGGGAAACTATGGCTACACCTTC
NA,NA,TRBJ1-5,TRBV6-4,CASSENGRQPQHF,TGTGCCAGCAGTGAGAATGGTCGGCAGCCCCAGCATTTT
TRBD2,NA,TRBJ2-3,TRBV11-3,CASSLAFRGRDTDTQYF,TGTGCCAGCAGCTTAGCTTTTCGTGGGAGGGATACAGATACGCAGTATTTT